Sequencing of this TCR beta chain was carried out in a study of blood T cell repertoires in COVID-19. In the source study's methods: The authors estimated nucleated cell counts from reference gene primer amplification. Data came from immunoSEQ multiplex PCR; TCRdb stores just in-frame clones and leaves some out. V and J calls plus clone size are reproduced from that table; the DNA served to infer D and trimming. The profile covers approximately 230,000 clones, with over 70% appearing a single time and approximately 5.9% taken by the ten largest. The germline V gene has CDR1 GTSNPN and CDR2 SVGIG (reference sequence). The V end was cut by 0 bases, the J end by 0 bases, with 11 bases between. This CDR3 contains 16 residues.

V usage is TRBV30 and J usage is TRBJ1-4, with unresolved D. The source is a man of 80 years or more with acute or convalescent COVID-19. What was sequenced was peripheral blood. The CDR3 protein is CAWSVLGRATNEKLFF. CDR3 sequence (DNA): TGTGCCTGGAGTGTACTTGGGAGAGCAACTAATGAAAAACTGTTTTTT.